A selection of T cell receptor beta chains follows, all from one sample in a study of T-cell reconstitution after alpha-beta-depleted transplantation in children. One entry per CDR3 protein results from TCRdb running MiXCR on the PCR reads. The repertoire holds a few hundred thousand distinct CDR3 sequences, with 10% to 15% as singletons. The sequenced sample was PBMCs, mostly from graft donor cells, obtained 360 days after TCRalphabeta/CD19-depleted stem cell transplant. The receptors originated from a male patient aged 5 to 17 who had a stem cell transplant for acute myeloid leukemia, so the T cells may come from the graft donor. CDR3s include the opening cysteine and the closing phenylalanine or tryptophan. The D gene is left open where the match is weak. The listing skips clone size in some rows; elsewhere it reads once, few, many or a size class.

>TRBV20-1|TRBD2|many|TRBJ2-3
CSASRLAGLTDTQYF
TGCAGTGCTAGCCGACTAGCGGGCCTCACAGATACGCAGTATTTT
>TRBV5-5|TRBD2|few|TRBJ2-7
CASSKASGFYEQYF
TGTGCCAGCAGCAAAGCTAGCGGATTCTACGAGCAGTACTTC
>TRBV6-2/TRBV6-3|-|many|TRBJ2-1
CASSFLDYQQFF
TGTGCCAGCAGTTTTTTGGACTATCAGCAGTTCTTC
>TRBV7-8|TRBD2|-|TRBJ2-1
CASSLGGTLAGALSYNEQFF
TGTGCCAGCAGCCTGGGGGGAACGCTAGCGGGAGCCCTCTCCTACAATGAGCAGTTCTTC
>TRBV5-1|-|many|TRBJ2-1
CASSLALGSGNEQFF
TGCGCCAGCAGCTTAGCCCTCGGGAGCGGTAATGAGCAGTTCTTC
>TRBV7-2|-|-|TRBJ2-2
CASSLRSRQSTGELFF
TGTGCCAGCAGCTTAAGGTCTCGACAGAGCACCGGGGAGCTGTTTTTT
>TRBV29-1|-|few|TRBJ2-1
CSVQEGVGLFF
TGCAGCGTTCAGGAGGGGGTTGGTCTGTTCTTC
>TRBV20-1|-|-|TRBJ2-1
CSARVGVVYNEQFF
TGCAGTGCTAGGGTGGGGGTAGTATACAATGAGCAGTTCTTC
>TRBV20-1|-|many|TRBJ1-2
CSAANTNYGYTF
TGCAGTGCCGCTAACACCAACTATGGCTACACCTTC
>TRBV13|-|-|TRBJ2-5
CASSLWHPGAQMETQYF
TGTGCCAGCAGCTTATGGCATCCGGGGGCGCAAATGGAGACCCAGTACTTC
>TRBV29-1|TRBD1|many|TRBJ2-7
CSVEAQGYEQYF
TGCAGCGTTGAGGCACAGGGGTACGAGCAGTACTTC
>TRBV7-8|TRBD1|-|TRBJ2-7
CASSSQGWILLGSYEQYF
TGTGCCAGCAGCTCACAGGGGTGGATTTTGCTAGGATCCTACGAGCAGTACTTC
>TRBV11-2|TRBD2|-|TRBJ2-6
CASSPRWLAVSSGANVLTF
TGTGCCAGCAGTCCTAGGTGGCTAGCGGTGAGCTCTGGGGCCAACGTCCTGACTTTC
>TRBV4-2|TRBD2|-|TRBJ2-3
CASSQEKLAGGRDTQYF
TGTGCCAGCAGCCAGGAAAAACTAGCGGGAGGAAGAGATACGCAGTATTTT
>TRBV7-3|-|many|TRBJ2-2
CASSLSGGTGELFF
TGTGCCAGCAGCTTAAGTGGCGGCACCGGGGAGCTGTTTTTT
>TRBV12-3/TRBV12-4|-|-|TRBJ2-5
CASTASGRERETQYF
TGTGCCAGCACCGCCAGCGGAAGAGAGAGGGAGACCCAGTACTTC
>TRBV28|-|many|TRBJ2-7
CASITGTVRSYEQYF
TGTGCCAGCATTACAGGGACCGTACGCTCCTACGAGCAGTACTTC
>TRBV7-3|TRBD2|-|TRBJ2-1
CASSGLASNEQFF
TGTGCCAGCAGCGGACTAGCCTCCAATGAGCAGTTCTTC
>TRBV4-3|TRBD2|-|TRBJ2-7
CASSQFSSGSSEQYF
TGCGCCAGCAGCCAATTTTCTAGCGGGAGTTCCGAGCAGTACTTC
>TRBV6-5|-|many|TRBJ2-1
CASSYTGLTKDEQFF
TGTGCCAGCAGTTACACAGGTTTAACAAAAGATGAGCAGTTCTTC
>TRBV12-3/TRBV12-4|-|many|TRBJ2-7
CASSSQGPWLSGQYF
TGTGCCAGCAGTTCACAGGGCCCCTGGCTGTCGGGGCAGTACTTC
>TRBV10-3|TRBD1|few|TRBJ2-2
CAIRDREDFKNTGELFF
TGTGCCATCAGGGACAGGGAAGATTTTAAAAACACCGGGGAGCTGTTTTTT
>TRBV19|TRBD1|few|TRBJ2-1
CASSSPGQGGGNEQFF
TGTGCCAGTAGTTCCCCGGGACAGGGGGGAGGAAATGAGCAGTTCTTC
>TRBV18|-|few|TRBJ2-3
CASSPASLSTDTQYF
TGTGCCAGCTCACCGGCCAGCCTAAGCACAGATACGCAGTATTTT
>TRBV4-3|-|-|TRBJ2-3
CASSQDMYSSRTDTQYF
TGCGCCAGCAGCCAAGATATGTACAGCTCCAGAACAGATACGCAGTATTTT
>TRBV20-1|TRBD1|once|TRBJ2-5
CSARDGTEIQETQYF
TGCAGTGCTAGAGATGGGACAGAAATCCAAGAGACCCAGTACTTC
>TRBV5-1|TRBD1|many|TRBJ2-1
CASSLEGQGLTEQFF
TGCGCCAGCAGCCTGGAGGGACAGGGCTTAACTGAGCAGTTCTTC
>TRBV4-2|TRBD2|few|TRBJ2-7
CASSQDRPSGRIYEQYF
TGTGCCAGCAGCCAAGATCGGCCTAGCGGGAGAATCTACGAGCAGTACTTC
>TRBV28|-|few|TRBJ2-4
CASRRTGLAKNIQYF
TGTGCCAGCAGACGGACGGGACTAGCCAAAAACATTCAGTACTTC
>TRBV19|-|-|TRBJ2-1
CASSQGRTSYNEQFF
TGTGCCAGTAGTCAGGGACGGACCTCCTACAATGAGCAGTTCTTC
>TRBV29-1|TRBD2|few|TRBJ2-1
CSVDGAGGVMNEQFF
TGCAGCGTTGACGGGGCGGGAGGGGTTATGAATGAGCAGTTCTTC
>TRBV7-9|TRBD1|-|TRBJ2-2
CASSLRATGVWTGELFF
TGTGCCAGCAGCTTAAGGGCGACAGGGGTGTGGACCGGGGAGCTGTTTTTT
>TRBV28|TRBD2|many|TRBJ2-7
CASTLGVAGGTYEQYF
TGTGCCAGCACCTTAGGAGTAGCGGGAGGGACCTACGAGCAGTACTTC
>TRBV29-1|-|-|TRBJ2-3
CSVEEVGTLKDTQYF
TGCAGCGTTGAAGAAGTAGGGACTTTAAAAGATACGCAGTATTTT
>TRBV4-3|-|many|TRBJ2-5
CASSQELDQETQYF
TGCGCCAGCAGCCAAGAACTAGACCAAGAGACCCAGTACTTC
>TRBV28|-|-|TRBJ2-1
CASILYNEQFF
TGTGCCAGCATACTGTACAATGAGCAGTTCTTC
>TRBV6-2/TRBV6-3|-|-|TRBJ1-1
CASSYFDWNTEAFF
TGTGCCAGCAGTTACTTCGACTGGAACACTGAAGCTTTCTTT
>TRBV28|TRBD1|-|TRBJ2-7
CASSFPGQGEDEQYF
TGTGCCAGCAGTTTCCCGGGACAGGGGGAGGACGAGCAGTACTTC
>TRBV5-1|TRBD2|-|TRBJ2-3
CASSLDSGRSDTQYF
TGCGCCAGCAGCTTGGATAGCGGGAGATCTGATACGCAGTATTTT
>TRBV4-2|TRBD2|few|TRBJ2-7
CASSDQREQGEQYF
TGTGCCAGCAGCGACCAGCGGGAGCAGGGCGAGCAGTACTTC
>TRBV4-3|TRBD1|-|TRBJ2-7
CASSQEWDRVGAFEQYF
TGCGCCAGCAGCCAGGAATGGGACAGGGTCGGGGCTTTCGAGCAGTACTTC
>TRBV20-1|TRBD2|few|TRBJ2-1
CSARDQTSGRNNEQFF
TGCAGTGCTAGAGATCAGACTAGCGGGAGAAACAATGAGCAGTTCTTC
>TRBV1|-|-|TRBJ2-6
CTSSQGDRGAGANVLTF
TGCACCAGCAGCCAGGGAGACAGGGGGGCTGGGGCCAACGTCCTGACTTTC
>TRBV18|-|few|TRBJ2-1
CASSPLRSRTLTGSYNEQFF
TGTGCCAGCTCACCACTCAGGAGTAGGACCCTAACCGGCTCCTACAATGAGCAGTTCTTC
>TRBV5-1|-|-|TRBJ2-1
CASSLETAYNEQFF
TGCGCCAGCAGCTTGGAGACAGCATACAATGAGCAGTTCTTC
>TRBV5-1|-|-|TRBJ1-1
CASSLLGIPEAFF
TGCGCCAGCAGCTTGTTGGGAATTCCTGAAGCTTTCTTT
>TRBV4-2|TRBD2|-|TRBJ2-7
CASSQGRTSGSYEQYF
TGTGCCAGCAGCCAGGGGAGGACTAGCGGCTCCTACGAGCAGTACTTC
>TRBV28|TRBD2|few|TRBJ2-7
CASSYQTSFHEQYF
TGTGCCAGCAGTTACCAGACTAGCTTCCACGAGCAGTACTTC
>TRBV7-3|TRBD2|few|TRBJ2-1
CASSPFLAGNNEQFF
TGTGCCAGCAGCCCCTTTTTAGCGGGGAACAATGAGCAGTTCTTC
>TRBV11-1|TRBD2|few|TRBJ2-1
CASSGGLAGFLSSYNEQFF
TGTGCCAGCAGCGGGGGACTAGCGGGTTTCCTAAGCTCCTACAATGAGCAGTTCTTC
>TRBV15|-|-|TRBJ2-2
CATSRDAAYTGELFF
TGTGCCACCAGCAGAGATGCGGCATACACCGGGGAGCTGTTTTTT
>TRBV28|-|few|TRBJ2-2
CASTRERELFF
TGTGCCAGCACAAGGGAGCGGGAGCTGTTTTTT
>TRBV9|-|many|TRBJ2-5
CASSVGREETQYF
TGTGCCAGCAGCGTGGGGCGGGAAGAGACCCAGTACTTC
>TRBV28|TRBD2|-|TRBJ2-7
CASSLRRSGKLHYEQYF
TGTGCCAGCAGTTTGAGAAGGAGCGGGAAACTACACTACGAGCAGTACTTC
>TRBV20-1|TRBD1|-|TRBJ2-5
CSAPSDRAQGTQYF
TGCAGTGCTCCCTCAGACAGGGCCCAAGGGACCCAGTACTTC
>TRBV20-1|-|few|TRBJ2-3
CSAHRAGLFGTDTQYF
TGCAGTGCCCACAGAGCGGGCCTCTTCGGCACAGATACGCAGTATTTT
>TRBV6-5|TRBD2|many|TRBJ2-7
CASSLSLAGKGEQYF
TGTGCCAGCAGTCTATCTCTAGCGGGCAAGGGGGAGCAGTACTTC